Listed below are T cell receptor beta chains from one sample, sequenced in a study of response to subunit inactivated influenza vaccine. TCRdb recomputed calls from the RT-PCR reads with MiXCR, one row per CDR3 protein. The table has 860,000 or so distinct CDR3 sequences, about 20% seen once. Source: PBMCs from blood, taken roughly 5 days after vaccination. All receptors derive from a man aged 50-59 years who received an inactivated influenza vaccine. Each CDR3 is given with its conserved first and last residue. D genes are given only for firm matches. A clone size is listed for some rows: how often the clone was seen (once, few, many), or a class if it is expanded.

TRBJ2-3 TRBV4-3 NA 17 TRBD2 TGCGCCAGCAGCCAAGTACTAGCGGGGGGTGTAACAGATACGCAGTATTTT CASSQVLAGGVTDTQYF
TRBJ2-1 TRBV20-1 NA 17 TRBD1 TGCAGTGCTAGAGATGGGGCAGGGGGCGCGTGGTACAATGAGCAGTTCTTC CSARDGAGGAWYNEQFF
TRBJ2-1 TRBV12-3/TRBV12-4 few 16 TRBD2 TGTGCCAGCAGTTACGGACTAGCGGGATATTCCGTTGAGCAGTTCTTC CASSYGLAGYSVEQFF
TRBJ2-7 TRBV4-3 NA 14 NA TGCGCCAGCAGCCAACACTCGGGACCCTACGAGCAGTACTTC CASSQHSGPYEQYF
TRBJ1-2 TRBV7-9 few 16 TRBD1 TGTGCCAGCAGCCTAGATCTGGGACAGGGTCACTATGGCTACACCTTC CASSLDLGQGHYGYTF
TRBJ1-1 TRBV27 once 14 NA TGTGCCAGCAGTTTAGGGGTAGGTTACACTGAAGCTTTCTTT CASSLGVGYTEAFF
TRBJ2-7 TRBV20-1 few 16 TRBD1 TGCAGTGCTAGAGATTCCGACAGGGGTGGGTCCTACGAGCAGTACTTC CSARDSDRGGSYEQYF
TRBJ2-5 TRBV5-1 NA 13 NA TGCGCCAGCAGCTCGACAGGACCAGAGACCCAGTACTTC CASSSTGPETQYF
TRBJ2-3 TRBV6-5 NA 15 NA TGTGCCAGCAGTTACGGCGCAGGGTACACAGATACGCAGTATTTT CASSYGAGYTDTQYF
TRBJ2-7 TRBV6-2/TRBV6-3 NA 14 NA TGTGCCAGCAGTTACAGAGGGAACGGTTACGAGCAGTACTTC CASSYRGNGYEQYF
TRBJ2-3 TRBV20-1 many 16 TRBD2 TGCAGTGCGGGGACTAGCGGGAGATCTAGCACAGATACGCAGTATTTT CSAGTSGRSSTDTQYF
TRBJ2-1 TRBV28 NA 15 TRBD2 TGTGCCAGCAGTTCACCTAGCGGGAGCTTGGGTGAGCAGTTCTTC CASSSPSGSLGEQFF
TRBJ2-5 TRBV7-6 once 15 NA TGTGCCAGCAGCCCCCACCCGGGGGTAGTAGAGACCCAGTACTTC CASSPHPGVVETQYF
TRBJ2-3 TRBV5-1 many 15 NA TGCGCCAGCAGCTTGTTACGCCTTAGCACAGATACGCAGTATTTT CASSLLRLSTDTQYF
TRBJ2-2 TRBV19 NA 14 TRBD2 TGTGCCAGTAGGACTAGCGGACTTACCGGGGAGCTGTTTTTT CASRTSGLTGELFF
TRBJ2-2 TRBV6-2/TRBV6-3 few 16 NA TGTGCCAGCAGTTACTCCTTCAGGGGAAACACCGGGGAGCTGTTTTTT CASSYSFRGNTGELFF
TRBJ1-1 TRBV5-4 NA 14 NA TGTGCCAGCAGCGGAGAGGGACGGAGGACTGAAGCTTTCTTT CASSGEGRRTEAFF
TRBJ1-6 TRBV6-5 few 16 NA TGTGCCAGCAGTTACTCCCTGGGAGATTATAATTCACCCCTCCACTTT CASSYSLGDYNSPLHF
TRBJ2-1 TRBV5-6 NA 16 TRBD2 TGTGCCAGCAGCACCAGACTAGCGGGTTACTACAATGAGCAGTTCTTC CASSTRLAGYYNEQFF
TRBJ1-4 TRBV20-1 few 15 NA TGCAGTGCTAGAGATAGGGACGGTGTTAATGAAAAACTGTTTTTT CSARDRDGVNEKLFF
TRBJ2-3 TRBV12-3/TRBV12-4 NA 16 NA TGTGCCAGCAGCTCGCAGTCCGGGCCCCGCACAGATACGCAGTATTTT CASSSQSGPRTDTQYF
TRBJ1-6 TRBV6-2/TRBV6-3 few 15 NA TGTGCCAGCAGTTACAGGTCGGGAAATAATTCACCCCTCCACTTT CASSYRSGNNSPLHF
TRBJ2-7 TRBV2 NA 15 NA TGTGCCAGCGTCCGGGGTGGCGGTTCTCTCTACGAGCAGTACTTC CASVRGGGSLYEQYF
TRBJ2-1 TRBV20-1 NA 17 TRBD2 TGCAGTGCTAGCCCCCCACTGGGTAGCGGGGGGCACAATGAGCAGTTCTTC CSASPPLGSGGHNEQFF
TRBJ2-1 TRBV20-1 NA 15 NA TGCAGTGCTAGTATACGACAGTTATTTTACAATGAGCAGTTCTTC CSASIRQLFYNEQFF
TRBJ1-1 TRBV12-5 many 13 NA TGTGCTAGTGGTCTGGACGGATGGACTGAAGCTTTCTTT CASGLDGWTEAFF
TRBJ2-1 TRBV7-9 few 16 NA TGTGCCAGCAGCTCCCCCTTTCCCAGCTCCTACAATGAGCAGTTCTTC CASSSPFPSSYNEQFF
TRBJ2-3 TRBV12-3/TRBV12-4 NA 15 TRBD2 TGTGCCAGCAGCGTAAGCGGGGTAGTGACAGATACGCAGTATTTT CASSVSGVVTDTQYF
TRBJ2-5 TRBV20-1 many 14 TRBD2 TGCAGTGCCATTACGGGGGGGAAACAAGAGACCCAGTACTTC CSAITGGKQETQYF
TRBJ2-3 TRBV24-1 once 13 NA TGTGCCACCAGTGAGATAGGGGCAGATACGCAGTATTTT CATSEIGADTQYF
TRBJ2-7 TRBV10-3 few 19 TRBD1 TGTGCCATCAGTGAGTCGCCCCCTTACTGGACAGGGGTCGATGGCGAGCAGTACTTC CAISESPPYWTGVDGEQYF
TRBJ2-2 TRBV12-3/TRBV12-4 NA 13 NA TGTGCCAGCAGTTTCGTTGTAACCGGGGAGCTGTTTTTT CASSFVVTGELFF
TRBJ2-3 TRBV12-3/TRBV12-4 NA 16 NA TGTGCCAGCAGGGGGGCTCGCGACGAAAACACAGATACGCAGTATTTT CASRGARDENTDTQYF